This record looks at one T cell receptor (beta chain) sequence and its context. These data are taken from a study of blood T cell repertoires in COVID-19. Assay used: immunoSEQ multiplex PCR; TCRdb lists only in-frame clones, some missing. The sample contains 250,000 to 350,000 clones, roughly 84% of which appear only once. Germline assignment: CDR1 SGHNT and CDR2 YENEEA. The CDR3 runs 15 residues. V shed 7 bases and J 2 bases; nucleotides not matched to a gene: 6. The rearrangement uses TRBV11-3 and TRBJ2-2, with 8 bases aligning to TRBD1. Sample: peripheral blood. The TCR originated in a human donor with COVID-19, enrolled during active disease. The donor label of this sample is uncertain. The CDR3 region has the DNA TGTGCCAGCACACCGACAGGGGCCAACACCGGGGAGCTGTTTTTT. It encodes CASTPTGANTGELFF.